The source of this TCR beta chain is a study of cytomegalovirus exposure and HLA in healthy donors. V lost 6 bases to trimming and J lost 8 bases, with 16 bases between them. The CDR3 sequence is 13 residues long. CDR1 is PRHDT and CDR2 is FYEKMQ in the germline V gene (reference sequence). PCR was performed using 60 Vbeta and 13 Jbeta primers. The method was immunoSEQ multiplex PCR; TCRdb's version includes in-frame clones alone and lacks a portion of them. In the table there are around 200,000 clones, around 67% of which are singletons. Only a few counts were recorded for this clone. The TCR comes from a woman in her twenties or thirties in good health and CMV-seropositive. The specimen sequenced was PBMCs. V and J are TRBV13 and TRBJ1-1; D is unclear. The CDR3 DNA reads as TGTGCCAGCAGGCCTCCCCCGACTATGGAAGCTTTCTTT. The encoded protein is CASRPPPTMEAFF.